The sequence of this T cell receptor beta chain was determined in a study of T-cell reconstitution after alpha-beta-depleted transplantation in children. The study, taken as a whole, reports: Reportedly, roughly two months post-transplant, alpha-beta T cells arose from several hundred expanded graft clones.

For TCRbeta, the library was prepared with unique molecular identifiers. In TCRdb, the PCR reads were re-called with MiXCR into one record per CDR3 protein. The data contain 700,000 to 850,000 distinct CDR3 sequences, 16% of them singletons. There are many counts of this clonotype. Its antigen is undetermined. The receptor was isolated from a male patient under 18 who had a stem cell transplant for acute lymphoblastic leukemia, so the T cells may come from the graft donor. The specimen comprised PBMCs, mostly from graft donor cells, sampled 360 days after TCRalphabeta/CD19-depleted stem cell transplant.

CDR3 sequence: CATSRDFNSPLHF. In DNA form, the CDR3 reads TGTGCCACCAGCAGAGATTTCAATTCACCCCTCCACTTT. This chain connects TRBV15 to TRBJ1-6; D remains ambiguous. Germline CDR1 reads LNHNV; CDR2 reads YYDKDF (reference sequence). V lost 0 bases and J lost 7, with 4 bases in between. The CDR3 has 13 residues.